Following are 10 T cell receptor beta chains from one sample sequenced in a study of identifying expanded T cells in peripheral blood. The data were produced by immunoSEQ multiplex PCR, yet TCRdb's version contains in-frame clones alone and is incomplete. The sample lists around 120,000 clones, about 89% seen once, with about 15% in the top ten. The sample comprised blood. The receptors shown here come from a person aged 18 to 75 in good health.

This chain connects TRBV28 to TRBJ2-7; TRBD1 agrees at 8 bases. The CDR3 totals 14 residues. V lost 6 bases, J lost 3 bases, and 7 bases stayed unmatched. CDR1 is MDHEN, CDR2 SYDVKM, per germline. For the CDR3, the DNA is TGTGCCAGCAGGCCAGGGGGCGGCGGCTACGAGCAGTACTTC. Amino acid sequence: CASRPGGGGYEQYF.

CDR3 sequence (DNA): TGTGCCAGCAGCGTATCGGGATCCCCAAGGAGAGCAGATACGCAGTATTTT. Its translation is CASSVSGSPRRADTQYF. The gene calls are TRBV9 and TRBJ2-3, with D possibly TRBD2 on 5 matching bases. V was cut by 1 base and J by 4 bases, with 19 bases left in between. Per the germline V gene, CDR1 is SGDLS and CDR2 is YYNGEE. The CDR3 spans 17 residues.

This chain connects TRBV5-4 to TRBJ2-7; 8 bases are a match to TRBD1. Germline assignment: CDR1 SGHNT and CDR2 YYREEE (reference sequence). The CDR3 totals 14 residues. V shed 2 bases and J 5 bases; nucleotides not matched to a gene: 6. The CDR3, as DNA: TGTGCCAGCAGCTTAGAGGCAGGGGGCGACGAGCAGTACTTC. This sequence encodes CASSLEAGGDEQYF.

In this sample, this clone turned up once. V and J are TRBV6-1 and TRBJ1-2; D is ambiguous. Deletions cut 4 bases from V and 4 bases from J, with 13 bases between. Germline V CDR1 and CDR2: MNHNS, SASEGT. The CDR3 is 14 residues long. CDR3 residues: CASSVQTARYGYTF. The CDR3 DNA follows: TGTGCCAGCAGTGTGCAAACAGCACGCTATGGCTACACCTTC.

This clone occurred a few times. The gene calls are TRBV18 and TRBJ1-5, with 9 bases lining up with TRBD1. The CDR3 extends over 16 amino acids. J gave up 3 bases and V 2 bases, and 5 bases lay outside the gene matches. CDR1 KGHSH and CDR2 LQKENI come from the germline V gene. The CDR3 DNA reads as TGTGCCAGCTCACCAGACAGGGGGTCTCCCAATCAGCCCCAGCATTTT. This encodes CASSPDRGSPNQPQHF.

The chain uses TRBV6-6 and TRBJ2-3, with TRBD1 matching 7 bases. Germline V lookup: CDR1 MNHNY, CDR2 SVGAGI (reference sequence). The CDR3 length is 13 residues. V shed 10 bases, J shed 2 bases, and the junction held 6 bases outside the gene matches. As DNA, the CDR3 is TGTGCCACCCGGACAGGAGCCACAGATACGCAGTATTTT. Amino acid sequence: CATRTGATDTQYF.

The CDR3, as DNA: TGCAGCGTTGGGGCAGGGGGCAGTCAAGATACGCAGTATTTT. Translating gives CSVGAGGSQDTQYF. The V call is TRBV29-1, the J call TRBJ2-3, with 8 bases that match TRBD1. The CDR3 length is 14 residues. The V gene end was trimmed by 4 bases and the J gene end by 5 bases; junction bases not matched to a gene: 8. The germline V gene encodes CDR1 SQVTM and CDR2 ANQGSEA.

This clone was found a few times. V gene TRBV6-5 combines with J gene TRBJ2-4; no firm D call. The CDR3 is made up of 13 amino acids. Germline values: CDR1 MNHEY, CDR2 SVGAGI. The V gene lost 6 bases and the J gene lost 0 bases, with 6 bases spanning the gap. CDR3 loop: CASSTGAKNIQYF. The CDR3 region has the DNA TGTGCCAGCAGCACCGGAGCCAAAAACATTCAGTACTTC.

V and J are TRBV7-9 and TRBJ1-2; TRBD1 might be the D (5 bases). Per the germline V gene, CDR1 is SEHNR and CDR2 is FQNEAQ (reference sequence). The CDR3 covers 13 residues. The germline V and J ends were trimmed by 5 bases and 4 bases, with 11 bases remaining between them. As DNA, the CDR3 is TGTGCCAGCAGCCGCCCTGGGACCTATGGCTACACCTTC. Translating gives CASSRPGTYGYTF.

This sequence joins TRBV7-9 and TRBJ2-6; D is tentatively TRBD1 or TRBD2 (7 bases each). Germline CDR1 is SEHNR and CDR2 is FQNEAQ (reference sequence). The CDR3 consists of 14 residues. Trimming cost V 8 bases and J 3 bases, with 11 bases left between them. CDR3 sequence: CASDREGGANVLTF. The CDR3 DNA reads as TGTGCCAGCGACAGGGAGGGTGGGGCCAACGTCCTGACTTTC.